This TCR beta chain was observed in a study of a mutant IDH1 vaccine in newly diagnosed glioma. Time point in this sample: week 23, last vaccination. A single vaccine dose contained 300 ug of mutant IDH1 20-mer peptide, and topical imiquimod was used with it. Assay: immunoSEQ multiplex PCR; the TCRdb copy retains only in-frame clones and omits some. The table has approximately 30,000 clones, around 80% seen once. Germline CDR1 and CDR2: SEHNR and FQNEAQ (reference sequence). V lost 1 base to trimming and J lost 8 bases, with 11 bases between them. The CDR3 contains 14 residues. Comments on this clone: Its matching antigen is unknown.

This chain joins TRBV7-9 and TRBJ1-4, with D unclear. The sample consisted of PBMCs, taken from a glioma patient whose treatment included an IDH1 peptide vaccine. The receptor comes from a woman aged 25 to 39 with glioma. CDR3 amino acids: CASSLGSRSEKLFF. CDR3 nucleotide sequence: TGTGCCAGCAGCTTAGGGTCTAGGAGCGAAAAACTGTTTTTT.